This is a list of T cell receptor beta chains from one sample in a study of identical twins. In TCRdb, the 5' RACE reads were re-called with MiXCR into one record per CDR3 protein. The repertoire has under 900,000 distinct CDR3 sequences, around an eighth of them found once; the top ten carry around 1.6%. The same specimen was also included in a second study, on yellow fever vaccine responses in identical twins.

Sequenced sample: PBMCs. The receptors come from a woman younger than 35 in good health. CDR3s include the opening cysteine and the closing phenylalanine or tryptophan. D genes are given only for firm matches. Clone size is not always given. Where it is, it says once, few, many or a class for expanded clones.

D gene: TRBD2; clone size: NA; J gene: TRBJ2-7; V gene: TRBV12-3/TRBV12-4; CDR3 DNA: TGTGCCAGCAGTTTTGGCGGGAGAGGGTACGAGCAGTACTTC; CDR3 protein: CASSFGGRGYEQYF
D gene: NA; clone size: NA; J gene: TRBJ2-3; V gene: TRBV15; CDR3 DNA: TGTGCCACCAGCAGAGATTCATTTGGGACAGATACGCAGTATTTT; CDR3 protein: CATSRDSFGTDTQYF
D gene: TRBD1; clone size: few; J gene: TRBJ2-1; V gene: TRBV24-1; CDR3 DNA: TGTGCCACCAGTGCCCAGGGGGTTTCTTCGAATGAGCAGTTCTTC; CDR3 protein: CATSAQGVSSNEQFF
D gene: NA; clone size: few; J gene: TRBJ1-2; V gene: TRBV5-5; CDR3 DNA: TGTGCCAGCAGCCGAGCAAGGGACTACACCTTC; CDR3 protein: CASSRARDYTF
D gene: NA; clone size: NA; J gene: TRBJ2-7; V gene: TRBV9; CDR3 DNA: TGTGCCAGCAGCGTAGGTGACGCCTACGAGCAGTACTTC; CDR3 protein: CASSVGDAYEQYF
D gene: TRBD2; clone size: few; J gene: TRBJ2-7; V gene: TRBV7-9; CDR3 DNA: TGTGCCAGCAATAGCGGGAGCTACGAGCAGTACTTC; CDR3 protein: CASNSGSYEQYF
D gene: NA; clone size: NA; J gene: TRBJ2-1; V gene: TRBV2; CDR3 DNA: TGTGCCAGCAGTGAACGACCCGTGGATCCCCAGTTCTTC; CDR3 protein: CASSERPVDPQFF
D gene: NA; clone size: many; J gene: TRBJ1-1; V gene: TRBV4-1; CDR3 DNA: TGCGCCAGCAGCCAAGAAGTCGATTCAGAAGCTTTCTTT; CDR3 protein: CASSQEVDSEAFF
D gene: NA; clone size: few; J gene: TRBJ2-5; V gene: TRBV27; CDR3 DNA: TGTGCCAGCAGTTTTTGGGACACAGAGACCCAGTACTTC; CDR3 protein: CASSFWDTETQYF
D gene: TRBD2; clone size: few; J gene: TRBJ2-1; V gene: TRBV11-1; CDR3 DNA: TGTGCCAGCAGCCCAGCGCGGGGGAGCTCCCATCCTGAGCAGTTCTTC; CDR3 protein: CASSPARGSSHPEQFF
D gene: TRBD2; clone size: NA; J gene: TRBJ2-1; V gene: TRBV19; CDR3 DNA: TGTGCCAGTAGTATAGTTGGGACTAGCGGGAGGGCAGCCTACAATGAGCAGTTCTTC; CDR3 protein: CASSIVGTSGRAAYNEQFF
D gene: TRBD1; clone size: NA; J gene: TRBJ2-3; V gene: TRBV10-3; CDR3 DNA: TGTGCCATCAGAGGGGGCGCTTCTGATACGCAGTATTTT; CDR3 protein: CAIRGGASDTQYF
D gene: NA; clone size: NA; J gene: TRBJ1-1; V gene: TRBV18; CDR3 DNA: TGTGCCAGCTCACCCGTGGACACTGAAGCTTTCTTT; CDR3 protein: CASSPVDTEAFF
D gene: NA; clone size: many; J gene: TRBJ2-1; V gene: TRBV29-1; CDR3 DNA: TGCAGCGTGGCCGGGTCCCCGTATAACTACAATGAGCAGTTCTTC; CDR3 protein: CSVAGSPYNYNEQFF
D gene: NA; clone size: many; J gene: TRBJ2-2; V gene: TRBV29-1; CDR3 DNA: TGCAGCGTTGCCCACTCTTCCGTAGGAAGCACCGGGGAGCTGTTTTTT; CDR3 protein: CSVAHSSVGSTGELFF
D gene: NA; clone size: NA; J gene: TRBJ2-2; V gene: TRBV12-3/TRBV12-4; CDR3 DNA: TGTGCCAGCAGTTTCGGAAGTCGGGACACCGGGGAGCTGTTTTTT; CDR3 protein: CASSFGSRDTGELFF
D gene: TRBD2; clone size: few; J gene: TRBJ2-1; V gene: TRBV14; CDR3 DNA: TGTGCCAGCAGCCCAGTAGCGGGGGCCTACTACAATGAGCAGTTCTTC; CDR3 protein: CASSPVAGAYYNEQFF
D gene: NA; clone size: few; J gene: TRBJ2-5; V gene: TRBV11-2; CDR3 DNA: TGTGCCAGCAGCTTAGTTGGGACTGCCCCTAGCTCGCACTTC; CDR3 protein: CASSLVGTAPSSHF
D gene: NA; clone size: few; J gene: TRBJ2-6; V gene: TRBV12-3/TRBV12-4; CDR3 DNA: TGTGCCAGCAGGACCCTCTGGGTAACCGGGGCCAACGTCCTGACTTTC; CDR3 protein: CASRTLWVTGANVLTF
D gene: NA; clone size: NA; J gene: TRBJ2-2; V gene: TRBV28; CDR3 DNA: TGTGCCAGCAGTTTACCCAGTTTTGGAGGGGAGCTGTTTTTT; CDR3 protein: CASSLPSFGGELFF
D gene: TRBD1; clone size: many; J gene: TRBJ2-5; V gene: TRBV7-9; CDR3 DNA: TGTGCCAGCAGCTTACGACAGGGGGTACAAGAGACCCAGTACTTC; CDR3 protein: CASSLRQGVQETQYF
D gene: TRBD2; clone size: few; J gene: TRBJ2-5; V gene: TRBV20-1; CDR3 DNA: TGCAGTGCTAGCCCGGACAGCGGGAGATTCCAAGAGACCCAGTACTTC; CDR3 protein: CSASPDSGRFQETQYF
D gene: NA; clone size: few; J gene: TRBJ2-2; V gene: TRBV6-1; CDR3 DNA: TGTGCCAGCAGACGGACAGATGCCGGGGAGCTGTTTTTT; CDR3 protein: CASRRTDAGELFF
D gene: NA; clone size: many; J gene: TRBJ2-2; V gene: TRBV12-3/TRBV12-4; CDR3 DNA: TGTGCCAGCAGTACTAGGTTTGGGGAGCTGTTTTTT; CDR3 protein: CASSTRFGELFF
D gene: NA; clone size: NA; J gene: TRBJ2-5; V gene: TRBV15; CDR3 DNA: TGTGCCACCAGCAGAGAAAGAGGGGCAGGGCAAGAGACCCAGTACTTC; CDR3 protein: CATSRERGAGQETQYF
D gene: NA; clone size: NA; J gene: TRBJ2-7; V gene: TRBV5-5; CDR3 DNA: TGTGCCAGCAGCTTGGTTTCGGATACCTACGAGCAGTACTTC; CDR3 protein: CASSLVSDTYEQYF
D gene: NA; clone size: many; J gene: TRBJ2-6; V gene: TRBV5-1; CDR3 DNA: TGCGCCAGCAGCTTGGGGTACGACAGTTCTGGGGCCAACGTCCTGACTTTC; CDR3 protein: CASSLGYDSSGANVLTF
D gene: NA; clone size: few; J gene: TRBJ2-2; V gene: TRBV20-1; CDR3 DNA: TGCAGTGCCGTCGGGACGCGGAACACCGGGGAGCTGTTTTTT; CDR3 protein: CSAVGTRNTGELFF
D gene: NA; clone size: NA; J gene: TRBJ1-5; V gene: TRBV6-1; CDR3 DNA: TGTGCCAGCAGTGAAGCTGCCAGGGGAAATCAGCCCCAGCATTTT; CDR3 protein: CASSEAARGNQPQHF
D gene: NA; clone size: NA; J gene: TRBJ1-2; V gene: TRBV5-1; CDR3 DNA: TGCGCCAGCAGTTTAATACCAGGGGCGAACTATGGCTACACCTTC; CDR3 protein: CASSLIPGANYGYTF
D gene: NA; clone size: NA; J gene: TRBJ1-1; V gene: TRBV28; CDR3 DNA: TGTGCCAGCAGTTCCGGGGGTGGGGGCTTAAGTGAAGCTTTCTTT; CDR3 protein: CASSSGGGGLSEAFF
D gene: NA; clone size: NA; J gene: TRBJ2-1; V gene: TRBV7-9; CDR3 DNA: TGTGCCAGCAGTTTAGTACGACAGGTGAATGAGCAGTTCTTC; CDR3 protein: CASSLVRQVNEQFF
D gene: TRBD2; clone size: few; J gene: TRBJ2-1; V gene: TRBV28; CDR3 DNA: TGTGCCAGCAGTCCGCTACTAGCGGGAGGTATTTTGTATGAGCAGTTCTTC; CDR3 protein: CASSPLLAGGILYEQFF
D gene: NA; clone size: many; J gene: TRBJ1-5; V gene: TRBV6-1; CDR3 DNA: TGTGCCAGCAGGAACAGGAATCAAATCACCAATCAGCCCCAGCATTTT; CDR3 protein: CASRNRNQITNQPQHF
D gene: NA; clone size: few; J gene: TRBJ2-7; V gene: TRBV6-1; CDR3 DNA: TGTGCCAGCAGCGCCCAATCGGGCCGGTTATCCTACGAGCAGTACTTC; CDR3 protein: CASSAQSGRLSYEQYF
D gene: TRBD2; clone size: many; J gene: TRBJ2-2; V gene: TRBV15; CDR3 DNA: TGTGCCACCAGCCCTACCCTAGCGGAGACAATTAACGGGGAGCTGTTTTTT; CDR3 protein: CATSPTLAETINGELFF
D gene: NA; clone size: NA; J gene: TRBJ2-1; V gene: TRBV25-1; CDR3 DNA: TGTGCCAGCATCACCGGAGTTGGCAATGAGCAGTTCTTC; CDR3 protein: CASITGVGNEQFF
D gene: NA; clone size: few; J gene: TRBJ2-3; V gene: TRBV12-3/TRBV12-4; CDR3 DNA: TGTGCCAGCAAAGTGGGGACCACAGATACGCAGTATTTT; CDR3 protein: CASKVGTTDTQYF
D gene: NA; clone size: NA; J gene: TRBJ2-5; V gene: TRBV11-2; CDR3 DNA: TGTGCCAGCAGCTACGTCCCGACAGAGACCCAGTACTTC; CDR3 protein: CASSYVPTETQYF
D gene: NA; clone size: few; J gene: TRBJ2-1; V gene: TRBV5-1; CDR3 DNA: TGCGCCAGCAGCTTGGGCGACTACATTGAGCAGTTCTTC; CDR3 protein: CASSLGDYIEQFF
D gene: NA; clone size: few; J gene: TRBJ1-1; V gene: TRBV4-1; CDR3 DNA: TGCGCCAGCAGCCGCGGGCCCGGGGGCCTGAACACTCAAGCTTTCTTT; CDR3 protein: CASSRGPGGLNTQAFF
D gene: TRBD2; clone size: few; J gene: TRBJ2-5; V gene: TRBV12-3/TRBV12-4; CDR3 DNA: TGTGCCAGCAGTCCGCTGGGGGGGAACCAAGAGACCCAGTACTTC; CDR3 protein: CASSPLGGNQETQYF
D gene: NA; clone size: many; J gene: TRBJ1-2; V gene: TRBV29-1; CDR3 DNA: TGCAGCGCCCGGACAGCCTATGGCTACACCTTC; CDR3 protein: CSARTAYGYTF
D gene: TRBD1; clone size: few; J gene: TRBJ1-4; V gene: TRBV29-1; CDR3 DNA: TGCAGCGCCGAGTTGGGACAGGGGGCAGCTAATGAAAAACTGTTTTTT; CDR3 protein: CSAELGQGAANEKLFF
D gene: NA; clone size: many; J gene: TRBJ1-1; V gene: TRBV6-6; CDR3 DNA: TGTGCCAGCAGTCCAGGGTACACTGAAGCTTTCTTT; CDR3 protein: CASSPGYTEAFF
D gene: TRBD2; clone size: few; J gene: TRBJ2-3; V gene: TRBV20-1; CDR3 DNA: TGCAGTGCCCCGGCGGGAGGGACTAGTCTCCCAGATACGCAGTATTTT; CDR3 protein: CSAPAGGTSLPDTQYF
D gene: TRBD1; clone size: NA; J gene: TRBJ2-2; V gene: TRBV28; CDR3 DNA: TGTGCCAGCAGCCTAGGGGGCGCGATCGGGGAGCTGTTTTTT; CDR3 protein: CASSLGGAIGELFF
D gene: NA; clone size: few; J gene: TRBJ2-4; V gene: TRBV27; CDR3 DNA: TGTGCCAGCAGTGGGGGCGGACGTACAAACATTCAGTACTTC; CDR3 protein: CASSGGGRTNIQYF
D gene: TRBD1; clone size: few; J gene: TRBJ2-2; V gene: TRBV27; CDR3 DNA: TGTGCCAGCAGGGCAGGGGGTCCCATCAACACCGGGGAGCTGTTTTTT; CDR3 protein: CASRAGGPINTGELFF
D gene: NA; clone size: NA; J gene: TRBJ2-2; V gene: TRBV21-1; CDR3 DNA: TGTGCCAGCAGCAAAGTTAATATTAGCGGGAGTGCGAACACCGGGGAGCTGTTTTTT; CDR3 protein: CASSKVNISGSANTGELFF
D gene: TRBD2; clone size: NA; J gene: TRBJ2-7; V gene: TRBV5-4; CDR3 DNA: TGTGCCAGCAGCGGGGGCCAGACTAGCGGGAGGTACGAGCAGTACTTC; CDR3 protein: CASSGGQTSGRYEQYF
D gene: NA; clone size: NA; J gene: TRBJ1-2; V gene: TRBV5-6; CDR3 DNA: TGTGCCAGCAGCTTGGGAACAGGGTATGGCTATGGCTACACCTTC; CDR3 protein: CASSLGTGYGYGYTF
D gene: TRBD1; clone size: NA; J gene: TRBJ2-7; V gene: TRBV4-1; CDR3 DNA: TGCGCCAGCAGCCAGGGACAGGGTTCACCCTCCTACGAGCAGTACTTC; CDR3 protein: CASSQGQGSPSYEQYF
D gene: NA; clone size: many; J gene: TRBJ1-2; V gene: TRBV12-3/TRBV12-4; CDR3 DNA: TGTGCCAGCAGTTTGTCGACCGATTATGGCTACACCTTC; CDR3 protein: CASSLSTDYGYTF